This T cell receptor (beta chain) was observed in a study of CD8 T cells in Susac syndrome (dated by TCRdb to between 2018 and 2021). Background for the entire study: Of the Susac syndrome patients who were sequenced, roughly 6 had clinically active disease and eight were in clinical remission. At blood withdrawal, Susac syndrome patients were either therapy-naive, taking corticosteroids (in some cases with IVIg as well), or taking IVIg alone. Repertoire sequencing was used to test whether CD8+ T cell activation and differentiation in Susac syndrome was antigen driven. The clonality of the CD8+ T cell repertoire was compared across some eleven healthy donors, 14 Susac syndrome patients and under 18 multiple sclerosis patients.

The CDR3 holds 13 amino acids from the cysteine to the phenylalanine. The only DNA kept is the CDR3, 39 bases in frame from the first base. According to the germline V gene, CDR1 reads SQVTM and CDR2 reads ANQGSEA. The trim is 0 bases for V and 1 base for J, with a gap of 7 bases between the germline ends. What the study reported, not specific to this receptor: Clonal expansion was seen in Susac syndrome CD8+ repertoires, peaking in CD8+ TEMRA cells and being greater in clinically active patients than in remitting ones. The study acknowledged that relatively few individuals were included in the TCR sequencing and HLA analysis. Looking at Susac-specific public clones, the researchers identified over 15 in the total CD8+ repertoire and a few in the CD8+ TEMRA repertoire.

RNA was extracted using the RNeasy kit, and roughly 0.5 to 1 microgram was reverse transcribed with random hexamers. TCR beta CDR3 regions were amplified with the immunoSEQ multiplex PCR assay covering 54 Vbeta and 13 Jbeta segments. PCR amplification bias was corrected using a synthetic template baseline for primer optimization and computational correction. As for the original processing: Reads were assigned to V, D and J genes according to IMGT and analyzed in immunoSEQ Analyzer, with only productive sequences retained. Clonality was calculated as one minus the Shannon entropy normalized by log2 of the number of productive unique sequences. For each patient and control, public and private clones were evaluated among the 100 most prevalent clones. Clones were defined as Susac-specific if absent from the healthy and MS cohorts, from some 1,000 published viral clones and from other ImmuneACCESS disease sequences. TCRdb passed the public sequencing reads through fastp at Q25 and MiXCR, retaining productive beta sequences. Here each entry gathers all rows of one CDR3 protein and keeps the most common genes and DNA. TCRdb, rather than the study authors, made the V and J calls. This sample has about 100,000 distinct CDR3 sequences in its table, and approximately 95% of those were observed once. In total, the top ten clones hold more than 0.3% of the sample.

On this clonotype: The clone's antigen remains unknown. Base qualities are not provided; no much larger clone lies one nucleotide away.

Peripheral blood CD8+ and CD4+ T cells from healthy donors, Susac syndrome patients and multiple sclerosis patients were profiled using high-throughput TCR beta sequencing. Susac syndrome patients met recently defined diagnostic criteria for definite or probable disease. CD8+ TEMRA cells were enriched by FACS, while bulk CD8+ and CD4+ T cells were purified by magnetic negative isolation. Blood was drawn into EDTA tubes, processed within 24 hours, and PBMCs were isolated by density gradient centrifugation. PBMCs intended for TCR sequencing were cryopreserved in liquid nitrogen and were subsequently thawed in a 37 degrees C water bath. The sorted or isolated CD4+, CD8+ and CD8+ TEMRA cells had a purity of 90% or higher.

Source material: CD8+ T cells from PBMCs. The chain uses TRBV29-1 and TRBJ2-7; a confident D gene designation cannot be given. The receptor comes from a human donor with Susac syndrome. CDR3 sequence: CSVEELGSYEQYF. At the DNA level, the sequence is TGCAGCGTTGAAGAATTGGGGTCCTACGAGCAGTACTTC.